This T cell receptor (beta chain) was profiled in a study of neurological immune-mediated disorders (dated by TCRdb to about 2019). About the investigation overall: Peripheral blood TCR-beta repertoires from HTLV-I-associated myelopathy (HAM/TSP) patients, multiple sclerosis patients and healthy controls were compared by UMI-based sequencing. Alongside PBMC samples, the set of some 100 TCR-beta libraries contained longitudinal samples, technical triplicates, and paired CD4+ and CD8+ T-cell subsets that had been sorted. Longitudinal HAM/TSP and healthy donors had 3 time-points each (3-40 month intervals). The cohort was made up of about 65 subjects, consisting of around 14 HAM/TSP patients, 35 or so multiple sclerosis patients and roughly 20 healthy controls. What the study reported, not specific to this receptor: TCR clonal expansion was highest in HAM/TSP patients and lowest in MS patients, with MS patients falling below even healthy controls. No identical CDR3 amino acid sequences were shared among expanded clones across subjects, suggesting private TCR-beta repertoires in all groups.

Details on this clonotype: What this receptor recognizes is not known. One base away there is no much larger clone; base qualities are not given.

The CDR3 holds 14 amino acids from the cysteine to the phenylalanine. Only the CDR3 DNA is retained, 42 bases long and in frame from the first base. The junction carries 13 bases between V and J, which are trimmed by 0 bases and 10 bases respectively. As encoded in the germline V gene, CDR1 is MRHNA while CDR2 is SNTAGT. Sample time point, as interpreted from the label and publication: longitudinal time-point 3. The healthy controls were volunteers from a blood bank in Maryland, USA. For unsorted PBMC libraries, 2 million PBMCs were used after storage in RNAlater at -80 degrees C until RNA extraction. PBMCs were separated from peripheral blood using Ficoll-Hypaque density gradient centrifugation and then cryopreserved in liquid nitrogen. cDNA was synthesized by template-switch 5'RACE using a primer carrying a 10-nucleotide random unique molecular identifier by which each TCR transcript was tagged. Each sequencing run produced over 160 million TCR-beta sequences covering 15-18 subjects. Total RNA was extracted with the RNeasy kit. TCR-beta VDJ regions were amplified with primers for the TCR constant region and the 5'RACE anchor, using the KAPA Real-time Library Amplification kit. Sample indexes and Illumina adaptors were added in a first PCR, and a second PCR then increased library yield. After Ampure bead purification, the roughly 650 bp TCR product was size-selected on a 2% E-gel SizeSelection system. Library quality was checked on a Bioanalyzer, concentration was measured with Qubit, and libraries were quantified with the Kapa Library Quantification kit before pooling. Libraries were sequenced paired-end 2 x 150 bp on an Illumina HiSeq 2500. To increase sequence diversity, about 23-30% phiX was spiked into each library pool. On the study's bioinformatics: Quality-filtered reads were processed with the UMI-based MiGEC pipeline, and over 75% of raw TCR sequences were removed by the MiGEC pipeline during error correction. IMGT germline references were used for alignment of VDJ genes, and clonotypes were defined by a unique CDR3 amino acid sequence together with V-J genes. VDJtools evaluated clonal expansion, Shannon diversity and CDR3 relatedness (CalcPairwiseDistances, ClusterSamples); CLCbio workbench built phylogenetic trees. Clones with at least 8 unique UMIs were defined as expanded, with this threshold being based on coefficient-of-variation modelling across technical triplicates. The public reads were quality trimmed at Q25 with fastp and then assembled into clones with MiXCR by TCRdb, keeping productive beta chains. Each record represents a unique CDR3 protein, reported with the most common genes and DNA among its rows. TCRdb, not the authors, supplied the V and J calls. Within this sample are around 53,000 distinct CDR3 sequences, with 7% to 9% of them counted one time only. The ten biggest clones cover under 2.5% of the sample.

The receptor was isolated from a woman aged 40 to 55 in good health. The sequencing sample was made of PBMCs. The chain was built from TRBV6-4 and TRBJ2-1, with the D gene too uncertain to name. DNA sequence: TGTGCCAGCAGTGACTCGTTCCGACGTCGGGAGCAGTTCTTC. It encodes CASSDSFRRREQFF.